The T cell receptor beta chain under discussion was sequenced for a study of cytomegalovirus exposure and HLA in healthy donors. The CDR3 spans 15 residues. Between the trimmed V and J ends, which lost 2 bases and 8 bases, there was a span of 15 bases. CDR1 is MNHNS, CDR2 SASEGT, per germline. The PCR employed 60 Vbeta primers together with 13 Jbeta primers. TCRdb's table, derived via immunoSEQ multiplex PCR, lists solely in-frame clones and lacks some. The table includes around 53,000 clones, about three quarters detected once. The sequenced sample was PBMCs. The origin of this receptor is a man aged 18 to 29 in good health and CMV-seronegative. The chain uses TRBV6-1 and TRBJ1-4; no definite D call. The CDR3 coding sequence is TGTGCCAGCAGTGAAACATTCGGGAGTGGCGAAAAACTGTTTTTT. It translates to CASSETFGSGEKLFF.